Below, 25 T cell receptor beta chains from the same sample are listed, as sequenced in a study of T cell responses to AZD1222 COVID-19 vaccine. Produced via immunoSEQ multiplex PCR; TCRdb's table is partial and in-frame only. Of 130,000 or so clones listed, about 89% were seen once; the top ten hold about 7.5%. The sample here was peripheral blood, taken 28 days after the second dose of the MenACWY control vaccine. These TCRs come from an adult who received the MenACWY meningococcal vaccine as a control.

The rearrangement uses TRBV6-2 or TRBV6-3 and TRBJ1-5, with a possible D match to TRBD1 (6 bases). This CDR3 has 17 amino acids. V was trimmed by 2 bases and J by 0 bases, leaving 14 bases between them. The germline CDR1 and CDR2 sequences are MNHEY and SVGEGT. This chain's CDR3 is CASSYKEQGYSNQPQHF. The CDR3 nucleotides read TGTGCCAGCAGTTACAAAGAACAGGGCTATAGCAATCAGCCCCAGCATTTT.

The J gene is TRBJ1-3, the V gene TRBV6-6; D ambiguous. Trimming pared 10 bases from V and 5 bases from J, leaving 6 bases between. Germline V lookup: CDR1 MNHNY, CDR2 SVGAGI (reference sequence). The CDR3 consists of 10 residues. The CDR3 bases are TGTGCCACCTCCCGAAACACCATATATTTT. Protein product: CATSRNTIYF.

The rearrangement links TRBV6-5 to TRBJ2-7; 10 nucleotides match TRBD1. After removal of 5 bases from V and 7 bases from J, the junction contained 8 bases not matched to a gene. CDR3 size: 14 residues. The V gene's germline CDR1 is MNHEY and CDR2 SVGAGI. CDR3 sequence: CASSRDRGQGEQYF. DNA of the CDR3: TGTGCCAGCAGTCGTGACAGGGGGCAAGGAGAGCAGTACTTC.

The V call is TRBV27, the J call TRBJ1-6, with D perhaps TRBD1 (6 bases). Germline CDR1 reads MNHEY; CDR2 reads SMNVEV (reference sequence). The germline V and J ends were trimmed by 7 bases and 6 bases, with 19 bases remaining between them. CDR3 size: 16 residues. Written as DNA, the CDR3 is TGTGCCAGCACCCTCATCTCCGGGGGGGCTAATTCACCCCTCCACTTT. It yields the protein CASTLISGGANSPLHF.

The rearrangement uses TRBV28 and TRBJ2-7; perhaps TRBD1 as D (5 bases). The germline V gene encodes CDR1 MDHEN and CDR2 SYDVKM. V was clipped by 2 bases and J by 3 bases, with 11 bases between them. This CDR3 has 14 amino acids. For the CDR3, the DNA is TGTGCCAGCAGTTTAAGGGCAGGGAACTACGAGCAGTACTTC. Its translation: CASSLRAGNYEQYF.

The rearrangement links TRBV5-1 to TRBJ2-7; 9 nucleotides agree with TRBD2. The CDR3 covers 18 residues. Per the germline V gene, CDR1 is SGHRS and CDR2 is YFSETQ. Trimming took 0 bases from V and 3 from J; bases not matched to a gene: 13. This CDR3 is CASSLGWVAAGGHYEQYF. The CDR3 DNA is TGCGCCAGCAGCTTGGGCTGGGTTGCGGCGGGGGGGCACTACGAGCAGTACTTC.

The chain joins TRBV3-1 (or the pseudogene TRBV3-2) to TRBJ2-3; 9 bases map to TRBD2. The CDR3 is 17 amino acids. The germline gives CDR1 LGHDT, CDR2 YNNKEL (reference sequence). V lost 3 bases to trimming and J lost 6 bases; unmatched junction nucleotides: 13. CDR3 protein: CASSQFSGSLSGDTQYF. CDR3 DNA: TGTGCCAGCAGCCAGTTTAGCGGGAGTCTGTCGGGTGATACGCAGTATTTT.

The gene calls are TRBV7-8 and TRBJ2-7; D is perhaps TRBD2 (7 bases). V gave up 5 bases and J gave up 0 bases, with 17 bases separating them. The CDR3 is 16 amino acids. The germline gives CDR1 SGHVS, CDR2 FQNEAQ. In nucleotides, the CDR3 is TGTGCCAGCAGCCCGCTCGGGGGGCGGGGCTCCTACGAGCAGTACTTC. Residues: CASSPLGGRGSYEQYF.

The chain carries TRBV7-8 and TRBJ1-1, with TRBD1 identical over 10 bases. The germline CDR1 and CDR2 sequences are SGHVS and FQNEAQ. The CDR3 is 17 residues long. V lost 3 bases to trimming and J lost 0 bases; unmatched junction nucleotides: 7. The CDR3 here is CASSFGQGVSLNTEAFF. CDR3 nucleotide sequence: TGTGCCAGCAGCTTCGGACAGGGGGTTTCTTTGAACACTGAAGCTTTCTTT.

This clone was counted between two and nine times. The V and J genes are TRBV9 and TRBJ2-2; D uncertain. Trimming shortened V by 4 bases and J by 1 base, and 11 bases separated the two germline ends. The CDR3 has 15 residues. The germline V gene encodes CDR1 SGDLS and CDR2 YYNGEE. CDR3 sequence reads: CASSSGVRNTGELFF. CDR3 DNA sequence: TGTGCCAGCAGCAGTGGGGTGAGGAACACCGGGGAGCTGTTTTTT.

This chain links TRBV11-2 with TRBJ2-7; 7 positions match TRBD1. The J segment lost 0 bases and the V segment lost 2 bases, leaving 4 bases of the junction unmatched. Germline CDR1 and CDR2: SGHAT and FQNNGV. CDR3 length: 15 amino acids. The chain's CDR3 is CASSLTGQYSYEQYF. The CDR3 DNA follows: TGTGCCAGCAGCTTAACGGGACAGTACTCCTACGAGCAGTACTTC.

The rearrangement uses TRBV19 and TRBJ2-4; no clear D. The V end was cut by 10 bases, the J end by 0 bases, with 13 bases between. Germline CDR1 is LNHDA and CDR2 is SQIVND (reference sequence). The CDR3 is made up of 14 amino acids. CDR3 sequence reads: CATRPPLAKNIQYF. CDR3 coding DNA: TGTGCCACACGGCCACCACTAGCCAAAAACATTCAGTACTTC.

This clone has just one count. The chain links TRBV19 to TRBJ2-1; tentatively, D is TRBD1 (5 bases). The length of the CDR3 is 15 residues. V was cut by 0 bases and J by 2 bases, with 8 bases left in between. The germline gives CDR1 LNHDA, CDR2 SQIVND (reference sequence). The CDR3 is CASSIDPQAYNEQFF. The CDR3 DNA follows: TGTGCCAGTAGTATAGATCCACAGGCCTACAATGAGCAGTTCTTC.

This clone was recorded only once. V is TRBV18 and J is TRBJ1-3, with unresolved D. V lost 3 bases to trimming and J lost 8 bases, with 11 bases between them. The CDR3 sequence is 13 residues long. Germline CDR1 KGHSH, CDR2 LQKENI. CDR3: CASSPGGSDTIYF. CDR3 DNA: TGTGCCAGCTCACCTGGCGGGTCCGACACCATATATTTT.

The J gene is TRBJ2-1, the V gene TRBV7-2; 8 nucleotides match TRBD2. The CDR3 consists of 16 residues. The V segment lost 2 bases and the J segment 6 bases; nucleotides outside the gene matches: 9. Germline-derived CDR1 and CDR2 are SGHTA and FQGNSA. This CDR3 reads CASSLLRAGGANEQFF. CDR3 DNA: TGTGCCAGCAGCTTATTGAGGGCGGGAGGAGCCAATGAGCAGTTCTTC.

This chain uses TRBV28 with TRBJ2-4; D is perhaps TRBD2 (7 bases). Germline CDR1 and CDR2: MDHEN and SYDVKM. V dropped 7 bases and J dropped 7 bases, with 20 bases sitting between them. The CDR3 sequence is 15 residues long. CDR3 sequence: CASIGGRGSGNIQYF. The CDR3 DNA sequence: TGTGCCAGCATCGGGGGGCGCGGGAGCGGGAACATTCAGTACTTC.

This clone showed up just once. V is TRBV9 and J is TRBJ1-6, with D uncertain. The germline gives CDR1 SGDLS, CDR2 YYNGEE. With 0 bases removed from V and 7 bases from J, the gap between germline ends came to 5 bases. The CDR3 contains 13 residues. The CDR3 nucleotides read TGTGCCAGCAGCGTAGGGCGGAATTCACCCCTCCACTTT. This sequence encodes CASSVGRNSPLHF.

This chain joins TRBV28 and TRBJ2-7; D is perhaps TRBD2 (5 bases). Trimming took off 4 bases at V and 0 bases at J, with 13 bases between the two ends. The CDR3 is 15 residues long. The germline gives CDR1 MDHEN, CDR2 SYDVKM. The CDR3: CASSSSGLSSYEQYF. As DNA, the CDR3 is TGTGCCAGCAGTTCAAGCGGCCTATCCTCCTACGAGCAGTACTTC.

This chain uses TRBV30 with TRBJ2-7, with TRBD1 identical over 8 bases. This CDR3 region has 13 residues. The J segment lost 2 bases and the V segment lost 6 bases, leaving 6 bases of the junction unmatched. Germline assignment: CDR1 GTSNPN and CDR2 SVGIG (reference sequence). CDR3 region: CACGQGLTYEQYF. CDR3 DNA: TGTGCCTGCGGACAGGGTCTTACCTACGAGCAGTACTTC.

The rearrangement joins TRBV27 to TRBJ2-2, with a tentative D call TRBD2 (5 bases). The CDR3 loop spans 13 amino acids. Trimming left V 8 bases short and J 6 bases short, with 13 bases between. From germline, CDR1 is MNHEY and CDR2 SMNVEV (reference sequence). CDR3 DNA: TGTGCCAGCCGGTCTAACGGGGCCGGGGAGCTGTTTTTT. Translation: CASRSNGAGELFF.

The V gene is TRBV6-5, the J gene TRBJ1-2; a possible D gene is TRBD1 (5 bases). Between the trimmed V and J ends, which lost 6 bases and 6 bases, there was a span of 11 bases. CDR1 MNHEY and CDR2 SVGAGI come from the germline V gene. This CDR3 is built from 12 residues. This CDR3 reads CASSPRGDGYTF. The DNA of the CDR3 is TGTGCCAGCAGCCCCCGGGGGGATGGCTACACCTTC.

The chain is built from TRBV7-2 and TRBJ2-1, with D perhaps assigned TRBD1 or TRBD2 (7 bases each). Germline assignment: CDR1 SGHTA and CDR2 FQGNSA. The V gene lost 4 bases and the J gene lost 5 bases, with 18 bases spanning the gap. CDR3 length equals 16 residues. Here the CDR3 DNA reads TGTGCCAGCAGCTCCTCGGCAGGGGGGGTTAACAATGAGCAGTTCTTC. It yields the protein CASSSSAGGVNNEQFF.

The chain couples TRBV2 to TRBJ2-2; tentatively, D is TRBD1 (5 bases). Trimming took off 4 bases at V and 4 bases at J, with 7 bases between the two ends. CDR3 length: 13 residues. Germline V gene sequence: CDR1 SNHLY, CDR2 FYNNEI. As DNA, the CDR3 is TGTGCCAGCAGTGGACAGTTCACCGGGGAGCTGTTTTTT. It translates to CASSGQFTGELFF.

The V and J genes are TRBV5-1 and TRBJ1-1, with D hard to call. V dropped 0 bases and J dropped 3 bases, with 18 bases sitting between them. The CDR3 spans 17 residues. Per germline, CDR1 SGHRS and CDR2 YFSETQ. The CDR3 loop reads CASSLVGSGVWDTEAFF. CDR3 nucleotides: TGCGCCAGCAGCTTGGTGGGGTCGGGCGTCTGGGACACTGAAGCTTTCTTT. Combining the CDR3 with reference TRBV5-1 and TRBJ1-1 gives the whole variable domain KAGVTQTPRYLIKTRGQQVTLSCSPISGHRSVSWYQQTPGQGLQFLFEYFSETQRNKGNFPGRFSGRQFSNSRSEMNVSTLELGDSALYLCASSLVGSGVWDTEAFFGQGTRLTVV.

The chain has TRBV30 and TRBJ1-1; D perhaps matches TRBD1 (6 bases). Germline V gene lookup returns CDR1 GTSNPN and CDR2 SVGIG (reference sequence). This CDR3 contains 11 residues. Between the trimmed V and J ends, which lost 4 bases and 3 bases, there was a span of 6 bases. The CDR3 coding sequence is TGTGCCTGGACAGGGGACACTGAAGCTTTCTTT. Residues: CAWTGDTEAFF. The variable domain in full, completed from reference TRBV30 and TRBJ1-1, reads SQTIHQWPATLVQPVGSPLSLECTVEGTSNPNLYWYRQAAGRGLQLLFYSVGIGQISSEVPQNLSASRPQDRQFILSSKKLLLSDSGFYLCAWTGDTEAFFGQGTRLTVV.